Given below is one T cell receptor (beta chain) in context. As yet, its antigen is unknown. TCRdb keeps only in-frame clones here, not all; method: immunoSEQ multiplex PCR. This sample carries over 150,000 clones, roughly nine tenths of them seen once, and the ten largest clones take 3%. The sample belongs to a study of cytomegalovirus exposure and HLA in healthy donors. Study-wide results and limits: Cytomegalovirus status, reportedly, was diagnosed with high specificity and sensitivity by the classifier.

V was pared by 2 bases and J by 7 bases, with 5 bases of the junction left unmatched. The CDR3 has 13 amino acids. Germline loops: CDR1 LNHDA, CDR2 SQIVND (reference sequence). The chain employs TRBV19 and TRBJ2-7, with 7 bases that match TRBD1. Sequencing used PBMCs. The receptor comes from a woman between 18 and 29 years old in good health and CMV-seropositive. CDR3 coding DNA: TGTGCCAGTAGTATAAAAGGGGGCCGAGAGCAGTACTTC. The encoded protein is CASSIKGGREQYF.